This TCR beta chain was sequenced during a study of Ad26.COV2.S vaccination and SARS-CoV-2 variants. Overall study: Vaccine-arm donor from the placebo-controlled COV1001 Ad26.COV2.S trial. Study-wide results and caveats: People given the vaccine had a wider spike-specific TCR breadth than placebo recipients did. Possibly, TCR breadth and depth analyses underestimated total T cell responses.

V lost 4 bases to trimming and J lost 5 bases; unmatched junction nucleotides: 1. Germline CDR1 reads MGHRA; CDR2 reads YSYEKL. CDR3 length equals 12 residues. On this clone: Its antigen is still unknown.

Assay used: immunoSEQ multiplex PCR; TCRdb lists only in-frame clones, some missing. Of 300,000 to 400,000 clones in the sample, roughly 91% are singletons; the top ten hold about 3%. Treatment defined: over 15 received Ad26.COV2.S at low or high dose, single or two shots; 5 received placebo; per-sample allocation not given. After the first vaccine or placebo injection, samples were drawn on day 63. This TCR was sampled from a person between 18 and 60 years old who received the Ad26.COV2.S COVID-19 vaccine or a placebo. The chain couples TRBV4-1 to TRBJ1-1, with 7 positions matching TRBD1. Here the sequenced sample was peripheral blood, taken in a trial of Ad26.COV2.S vaccine versus placebo. The CDR3, as DNA: TGCGCCAGCAGCCCAGGGGGTACTGAAGCTTTCTTT. Translation: CASSPGGTEAFF.